The 25 T cell receptor beta chains in this list originate from one sample, sequenced in a study of CD8+CD57+ T cells in acquired aplastic anemia. Patients sequenced had flow cytometry evidence of CD8+CD57+ cell expansion. Profiling that covered TCR beta VDJ and CDR3 relied on genomic DNA as its template. TCRdb used MiXCR to reprocess the reads, holding one entry per CDR3 protein. This table has around 170,000 distinct CDR3 sequences, 40% to 50% appearing once. The sequenced material came from sorted CD4+, CD8+, or CD8+CD57+ T cells (not recorded which) from PBMCs. The receptor set was obtained from a human donor with aplastic anemia.

The chain links TRBV7-2 to TRBJ2-5; D call uncertain. The CDR3 spans 15 residues. V lost 5 bases, J lost 2 bases, and 15 bases lay in between. Per germline, CDR1 SGHTA and CDR2 FQGNSA. CDR3 amino acids: CASSPPTDLQETQYF. CDR3 DNA sequence: TGTGCCAGCAGCCCCCCGACGGACCTACAAGAGACCCAGTACTTC.

A word on this clonotype: A clone one base away is much larger, so this may be a read error. V usage is TRBV11-1 and J usage is TRBJ2-2, with TRBD2 matching 13 bases. Germline V gene sequence: CDR1 SGHAT, CDR2 FQDESV (reference sequence). The CDR3 is 16 residues long. DNA for the CDR3: TGTGCCAGCAGACTTACGGGACTAGCGGGAACCGGGGAGCTGCTTTTT. Protein sequence: CASRLTGLAGTGELLF.

This clonotype was seen a handful of times. V and J are TRBV2 and TRBJ2-1; D is unresolved. This CDR3 has 11 residues. Germline CDR1 SNHLY, CDR2 FYNNEI. V was shortened by 5 bases and J by 6 bases, with 5 bases between the two germline ends. CDR3 residues: CASSPGNEQFF. The CDR3, as DNA: TGTGCCAGCAGTCCGGGCAATGAGCAGTTCTTC.

The CDR3 DNA reads as TGCAGTGCTAGAGAGGGGGACACTCGCTCCTACGAGCAGTACTTC. Residues: CSAREGDTRSYEQYF. The rearrangement uses TRBV20-1 and TRBJ2-7, with D possibly being TRBD1 (6 bases). The CDR3 is 15 amino acids. V was shortened by 0 bases and J by 0 bases, with 12 bases between the two germline ends. CDR1 DFQATT and CDR2 SNEGSKA come from the germline V gene (reference sequence).

This chain connects TRBV24-1 to TRBJ1-4, with D possibly being TRBD1 (5 bases). The CDR3 covers 13 residues. The V end was cut by 3 bases, the J end by 8 bases, with 9 bases between. Per germline, CDR1 KGHDR and CDR2 SFDVKD. The CDR3 loop is CATSDAGTEKLFF. CDR3 sequence (DNA): TGTGCCACCAGTGATGCCGGGACCGAAAAACTGTTTTTT.

This clonotype was seen many times. The chain links TRBV20-1 to TRBJ1-2; TRBD1 matches 9 bases. CDR1 DFQATT and CDR2 SNEGSKA come from the germline V gene (reference sequence). The trim removed 0 bases at V and 2 bases at J, leaving 4 bases unmatched. The length of the CDR3 is 15 residues. The CDR3 sequence is CSARENGQGNYGYTF. The CDR3 DNA reads as TGCAGTGCTAGAGAAAACGGACAGGGGAACTATGGCTACACCTTC.

The V call is TRBV11-1, the J call TRBJ1-6; the D gene is possibly TRBD1 (6 bases). Germline CDR1 and CDR2: SGHAT and FQDESV (reference sequence). CDR3 length: 16 amino acids. V gave up 6 bases and J gave up 10 bases, with 22 bases separating them. The CDR3 sequence is CASRNGAGGEGSPLHF. The CDR3 DNA reads as TGTGCCAGCAGAAACGGAGCGGGGGGCGAGGGATCACCCCTCCACTTT.

This clonotype has a single count. The rearrangement joins TRBV2 to TRBJ1-5, with 9 bases fitting TRBD1. CDR1 and CDR2 from the germline V gene are SNHLY and FYNNEI. The junction had 7 bases not matched to a gene; V was cut back by 6 bases and J by 13 bases. This CDR3 is 12 amino acids long. The CDR3 region has the DNA TGTGCCAGCAGGGGGACAGGGTCTGAGCAGCATTTT. This codes for CASRGTGSEQHF.

The chain combines TRBV5-5 with TRBJ1-4; D unclear. This CDR3 region has 15 residues. Trimming shortened V by 4 bases and J by 3 bases, and 13 bases separated the two germline ends. Germline CDR1 reads SGHKS; CDR2 reads YYEKEE (reference sequence). The CDR3 loop is CASSAQEAANEKLFF. CDR3 nucleotides: TGTGCCAGCAGCGCCCAGGAGGCGGCTAATGAAAAACTGTTTTTT.

This chain links TRBV3-1 with TRBJ2-1, with TRBD2 matching 8 bases. The germline V gene has CDR1 LGHDT and CDR2 YNNKEL (reference sequence). This CDR3 comprises 14 residues. With V trimmed by 7 bases and J by 7 bases, 9 bases remained unmatched. The CDR3 spells CASTSSGATNEQFF. The CDR3 nucleotides read TGTGCCAGCACAAGTAGCGGGGCCACAAATGAGCAGTTCTTC.

V and J are TRBV7-9 and TRBJ2-7; D tentatively fits TRBD1 or TRBD2 (6 bases each). Germline lookup yields CDR1 SEHNR and CDR2 FQNEAQ (reference sequence). V was shortened by 8 bases and J by 5 bases, with 10 bases between the two germline ends. The CDR3 contains 11 residues. The CDR3 is CASGGLDEQYF. The CDR3 bases are TGTGCCAGCGGGGGGCTCGACGAGCAGTACTTC.

The J gene is TRBJ1-6, the V gene TRBV19; D is unresolved. This CDR3 spans 15 amino acids. V was pared by 8 bases and J by 0 bases, with 11 bases between. Germline CDR1 reads LNHDA; CDR2 reads SQIVND (reference sequence). CDR3 sequence (DNA): TGTGCCAGTGGCCACACGGGCTCCTATAATTCACCCCTCCACTTT. Translated, it gives CASGHTGSYNSPLHF.

This clonotype was counted many times. The V and J genes are TRBV11-3 and TRBJ1-1; no firm D call. CDR3 length: 12 residues. V lost 4 bases to trimming and J lost 5 bases, with 8 bases between them. Germline V gene lookup returns CDR1 SGHNT and CDR2 YENEEA. The CDR3 DNA follows: TGTGCCAGCAGCTCCCGTCGGACTGAAGCTTTCTTT. Amino acids: CASSSRRTEAFF. Drawing the rest from reference TRBV11-3 and TRBJ1-1, the complete variable domain is EAGVVQSPRYKIIEKKQPVAFWCNPISGHNTLYWYLQNLGQGPELLIRYENEEAVDDSQLPKDRFSAERLKGVDSTLKIQPAELGDSAVYLCASSSRRTEAFFGQGTRLTVV.

The chain recombines TRBV10-3 with TRBJ2-1, with D perhaps matching TRBD1 (6 bases). V dropped 9 bases and J dropped 11 bases, with 17 bases sitting between them. This CDR3 has 12 residues. CDR1 and CDR2 from the germline V gene are ENHRY and SYGVKD. CDR3: CAIRAGEPQQFF. The CDR3 DNA reads TGTGCCATAAGAGCAGGGGAACCACAGCAGTTCTTC.

V usage is TRBV10-3 and J usage is TRBJ2-5, with D perhaps TRBD1 or TRBD2 (6 bases each). The V end lost 4 bases, the J end lost 5 bases, and 17 bases lay between the germline ends. The CDR3 length is 15 residues. Germline values: CDR1 ENHRY, CDR2 SYGVKD. DNA for the CDR3: TGTGCCATCAGTGTAGTAACAGGGAGGCAGGAGACCCAGTACTTC. This encodes CAISVVTGRQETQYF.

The chain employs TRBV2 and TRBJ1-2; D is uncertain. The CDR3 runs to 11 residues. V was trimmed by 6 bases and J by 7 bases, leaving 9 bases between them. CDR1 is SNHLY, CDR2 FYNNEI, per germline. The CDR3 loop reads CASRDIFGYTF. For the CDR3, the DNA is TGTGCCAGCAGAGACATCTTTGGCTACACCTTC. The variable domain in full, with the rest retrieved from reference TRBV2 and TRBJ1-2, is EPEVTQTPSHQVTQMGQEVILRCVPISNHLYFYWYRQILGQKVEFLVSFYNNEISEKSEIFDDQFSVERPDGSNFTLKIRSTKLEDSAMYFCASRDIFGYTFGSGTRLTVV.

The V call is TRBV7-6, the J call TRBJ2-7, with a weak D call TRBD2 (6 bases). The germline gives CDR1 SGHVS, CDR2 FNYEAQ. The CDR3 spans 16 residues. V was trimmed by 0 bases and J by 6 bases, leaving 18 bases between them. CDR3: CASSLAAGLADGEQYF. CDR3 DNA: TGTGCCAGCAGCTTAGCAGCGGGCCTAGCAGATGGCGAGCAGTACTTC. Looking up the rest from reference TRBV7-6 and TRBJ2-7 gives the full variable domain: GAGVSQSPRYKVTKRGQDVALRCDPISGHVSLYWYRQALGQGPEFLTYFNYEAQQDKSGLPNDRFSAERPEGSISTLTIQRTEQRDSAMYRCASSLAAGLADGEQYFGPGTRLTVT.

This clonotype was counted only a few times. This chain joins TRBV5-1 and TRBJ2-3, with D possibly matching TRBD2 (5 bases). The CDR3 covers 17 residues. The V gene's germline CDR1 is SGHRS and CDR2 YFSETQ. Trimming shortened V by 2 bases and J by 1 base, and 17 bases separated the two germline ends. In DNA form, the CDR3 reads TGCGCCAGCAGCTTCTCCCCGCTAGCAGATGGCACAGATACGCAGTATTTT. It encodes CASSFSPLADGTDTQYF.

This clonotype showed up just a few times. V usage is TRBV7-9 and J usage is TRBJ1-1; no reliable D call. The CDR3 extends over 14 amino acids. V lost 2 bases and J 0 bases, leaving 7 bases between the germline ends. Germline loops: CDR1 SEHNR, CDR2 FQNEAQ (reference sequence). The CDR3 DNA is TGTGCCAGCAGCTTAACATCGTTGAACACTGAAGCTTTCTTT. Its translation: CASSLTSLNTEAFF.

This clonotype was detected a few times. The chain links TRBV20-1 to TRBJ2-7, with 9 bases identical to TRBD1. The CDR3 totals 14 residues. The germline V gene has CDR1 DFQATT and CDR2 SNEGSKA (reference sequence). V lost 6 bases, J lost 3 bases, and 9 bases stayed unmatched. The CDR3 nucleotides are TGCAGTGCCCAACAGGGGGCGTCAAACTACGAGCAGTACTTC. Translation: CSAQQGASNYEQYF.

This clonotype showed up many times. This chain uses TRBV15 with TRBJ2-1; D is undetermined. Trimming took 3 bases from V and 15 from J, leaving 15 bases between them. CDR1 is LNHNV and CDR2 is YYDKDF in the germline V gene (reference sequence). This CDR3 has 12 amino acids. CDR3 bases: TGTGCCACCAGCAGCGACTCCCCCCAGCTGTTCTTC. The encoded protein is CATSSDSPQLFF.

The chain joins TRBV5-6 to TRBJ1-1, with TRBD1 as a possible D gene (5 bases). The V gene lost 3 bases and the J gene lost 1 base, with 10 bases spanning the gap. CDR1 and CDR2 (germline): SGHDT, YYEEEE. The CDR3 spans 14 residues. CDR3 bases: TGTGCCAGCAGCTCGATCGGGGCGAACACTGAAGCTTTCTTT. As protein: CASSSIGANTEAFF.

CDR3 nucleotide sequence: TGTGCCAGCAGCGTAGGAGGGACCTCTGGAAACACCATATATTTT. Amino acid sequence: CASSVGGTSGNTIYF. The chain joins TRBV2 to TRBJ1-3; TRBD1 is a possible D gene (5 bases). The CDR3 is 15 residues long. Germline lookup yields CDR1 SNHLY and CDR2 FYNNEI. Trimming shortened V by 6 bases and J by 0 bases, and 12 bases separated the two germline ends. The full variable domain, rest sourced from reference TRBV2 and TRBJ1-3, is EPEVTQTPSHQVTQMGQEVILRCVPISNHLYFYWYRQILGQKVEFLVSFYNNEISEKSEIFDDQFSVERPDGSNFTLKIRSTKLEDSAMYFCASSVGGTSGNTIYFGEGSWLTVV.

This clonotype was found once. The missing conserved phenylalanine or tryptophan at the end of this CDR3 makes a read error likely. The chain employs TRBV6-1 and TRBJ1-2; TRBD1 matches 9 bases. Germline CDR1 is MNHNS and CDR2 is SASEGT. J gave up 3 bases and V 4 bases, and 6 bases lay outside the gene matches. The CDR3 is 15 residues long. CDR3 loop: CASSVRQGVDYGYTL. The CDR3 region has the DNA TGTGCCAGCAGTGTTCGACAGGGGGTAGACTATGGCTACACCCTC.

The table lists this clonotype with a count of one. Since a much larger clone is just one base distant, this may be a read error. The chain joins TRBV6-5 to TRBJ2-7; tentative D call: TRBD2 (5 bases). The germline CDR1 and CDR2 sequences are MNHEY and SVGAGI. This CDR3 has 15 residues. CDR3 residues: CASSYRGDNDYEQHF. CDR3 DNA: TGTGCCAGCAGTTACCGGGGTGACAATGACTACGAGCAGCACTTC.